This T cell receptor (beta chain) was sequenced for a study of blood T cell repertoires in COVID-19. Study-level information: COVID-19 samples collected from the United States, Italy and Spain covered acute and convalescent phases. The analysed material was cDNA or gDNA that came from T cells, B-cell-depleted T cells, or PBMCs.

Germline CDR1 reads SGHNT; CDR2 reads YYREEE (reference sequence). The CDR3 runs to 13 residues. Trimming took 3 bases from V and 0 from J; bases not matched to a gene: 0. Study processing details: Reference gene primer amplification in the assay estimated nucleated cell counts. Generated by immunoSEQ multiplex PCR, the TCRdb table keeps only in-frame clones and is missing some. D and trimming were read from the DNA, whereas the V and J calls and clone size are those reported in that table. The sample holds about 220,000 clones, about 80% seen once. The chain links TRBV5-4 to TRBJ2-7, with TRBD2 matching over 7 bases. The TCR originated in a man aged 35 to 55 who had recovered from COVID-19. Sequenced sample: PBMCs or T cells enriched from blood (not recorded which). The CDR3 DNA is TGTGCCAGCAGCTCGGGGGGCTCCTACGAGCAGTACTTC. This translates into CASSSGGSYEQYF.